Sequencing of this T cell receptor beta chain was carried out in a study of regulatory T cells in long-lasting Graves disease. Study observations and caveats: Lower TCR diversity was seen in persistent Graves' patients than in newly diagnosed ones.

Time point reported: newly diagnosed GD, antithyroid drugs for less than 3 months. The authors made the TCR library using RNA they extracted from PBMCs. With iRepertoire HTBI primers and Arm-PCR of CDR3 regions, TCR beta libraries were built. Under the authors' procedure: Some 57 TRBV and some 14 TRBJ segments were identified across samples. MiXCR, run by TCRdb on the multiplex PCR reads, gives a single entry per CDR3 protein. The V and J calls come from TCRdb's annotation, not from the publication. The profile shows under 450,000 distinct CDR3 sequences, 10% to 15% of them singletons. With 5 bases clipped from V and 1 base from J, the junction kept 5 bases outside the gene matches. Germline V lookup: CDR1 ENHRY, CDR2 SYGVKD. This CDR3 spans 16 amino acids. This clonotype was counted many times. Its matching antigen is unknown. These data were likewise used in another study, on T cells in Graves' hyperthyroidism and ophthalmopathy. This second study notes: A patient was excluded if there was uncontrolled infection, other autoimmune disease, pregnancy or lactation.

The chain recombines TRBV10-3 with TRBJ2-3; 11 nucleotides agree with TRBD2. The material sequenced was peripheral blood mononuclear cells (PBMCs), taken at new diagnosis, from a patient treated with antithyroid drugs. The clonotype comes from a woman aged 18-29 years with Graves disease. The CDR3, as DNA: TGTGCCATCAGTTCGACTAGCGGGGATGGCACAGATACGCAGTATTTT. Its protein product is CAISSTSGDGTDTQYF.